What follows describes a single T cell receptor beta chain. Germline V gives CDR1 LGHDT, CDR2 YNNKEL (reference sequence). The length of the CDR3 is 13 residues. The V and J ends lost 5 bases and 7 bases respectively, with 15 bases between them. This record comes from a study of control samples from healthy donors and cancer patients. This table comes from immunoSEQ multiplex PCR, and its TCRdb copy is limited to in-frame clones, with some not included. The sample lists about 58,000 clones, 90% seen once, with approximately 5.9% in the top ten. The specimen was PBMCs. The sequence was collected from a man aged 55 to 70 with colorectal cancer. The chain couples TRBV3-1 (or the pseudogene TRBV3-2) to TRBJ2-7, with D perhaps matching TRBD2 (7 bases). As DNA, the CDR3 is TGTGCCAGCAGCAGGGGGGGGAGTAAAGAGCAGTACTTC. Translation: CASSRGGSKEQYF.